The 16 T cell receptor beta chains below all came from one sample that was sequenced in a study of early T cells in non-severe SARS-CoV-2 infection. Each CDR3 protein is one row after TCRdb ran MiXCR on the 5' RACE reads. This repertoire shows 25,000 to 30,000 distinct CDR3 sequences, roughly 5% found once; its top ten account for roughly 4.1%. Source material: whole blood. The receptors come from an adult who was a healthcare worker with PCR-confirmed SARS-CoV-2 infection or an uninfected control (not recorded which).

This chain links TRBV20-1 with TRBJ2-7; D is ambiguous. The V gene's germline CDR1 is DFQATT and CDR2 SNEGSKA (reference sequence). V lost 4 bases and J lost 2, with 15 bases in between. The CDR3 runs to 14 residues. The CDR3 sequence is CSATLPRRPYEQYF. CDR3 nucleotide sequence: TGCAGTGCTACATTACCCCGCCGGCCCTACGAGCAGTACTTC.

In its sample, this clonotype was seen many times. This chain uses TRBV2 with TRBJ2-5; 9 bases align to TRBD2. Germline V lookup: CDR1 SNHLY, CDR2 FYNNEI. The CDR3 length is 16 residues. The V and J ends lost 2 bases and 1 base, in that order; junction bases with no gene match: 5. As DNA, the CDR3 is TGTGCCAGCAGTGAACAAGCGGGAGGCCTCCAAGAGACCCAGTACTTC. Its protein is CASSEQAGGLQETQYF.

This clonotype ranks as medium-sized (0.01 to 0.1%). The chain links TRBV7-2 to TRBJ1-3, with TRBD1 matching 7 bases. Germline V CDR1 and CDR2: SGHTA, FQGNSA. The ends lost 5 bases at V and 0 bases at J; junction bases unmatched: 1. The CDR3 sequence is 14 residues long. CDR3 nucleotide sequence: TGTGCCAGCAGCCACAGGGGCTCTGGAAACACCATATATTTT. Amino acid sequence: CASSHRGSGNTIYF.

The chain carries TRBV29-1 and TRBJ2-3; 9 bases map to TRBD2. This CDR3 region has 16 residues. With V trimmed by 4 bases and J by 0 bases, 8 bases remained unmatched. CDR1 is SQVTM, CDR2 ANQGSEA, per germline. CDR3: CSVASGTHDSTDTQYF. CDR3 bases: TGCAGCGTTGCTAGCGGGACTCACGATAGCACAGATACGCAGTATTTT.

This clonotype occurred a few times. The chain joins TRBV28 to TRBJ2-1; the D is unclear. Trimming took 2 bases from V and 5 from J, leaving 13 bases between them. Germline-derived CDR1 and CDR2 are MDHEN and SYDVKM. The CDR3 runs 15 residues. The CDR3 DNA reads TGTGCCAGCAGTTTAAGGGCAGGACGGGACAATGAGCAGTTCTTC. Residues: CASSLRAGRDNEQFF.

This clonotype was counted at least ten times. The chain is built from TRBV10-2 and TRBJ2-1; D is unresolved. The germline V gene encodes CDR1 WSHSY and CDR2 SAAADI. V dropped 9 bases and J dropped 0 bases, with 12 bases sitting between them. The CDR3 has 14 amino acids. CDR3 in amino acids: CASNLVSSYNEQFF. DNA for the CDR3: TGCGCCAGTAATCTAGTATCCTCCTACAATGAGCAGTTCTTC.

The CDR3 is CASSLGQGNSARNEQFF. Here the CDR3 DNA reads TGTGCCAGCAGCTTGGGACAGGGGAATTCGGCACGTAATGAGCAGTTCTTC. The V gene is TRBV5-4, the J gene TRBJ2-1; 8 bases fit TRBD1. The CDR3 contains 17 residues. The V segment lost 0 bases and the J segment 7 bases; nucleotides outside the gene matches: 12. Germline V CDR1 and CDR2: SGHNT, YYREEE (reference sequence).

This clonotype was counted many times. The chain uses TRBV20-1 and TRBJ2-3; D not resolved. CDR3 length: 13 residues. The germline gives CDR1 DFQATT, CDR2 SNEGSKA (reference sequence). The V end was cut by 0 bases, the J end by 2 bases, with 6 bases between. The DNA for the CDR3 is TGCAGTGCTAGAGATGGTACCACAGATACGCAGTATTTT. Encoded protein: CSARDGTTDTQYF.

V and J are TRBV7-9 and TRBJ2-2; 8 bases are shared with TRBD1. The CDR3 has 15 residues. The trim removed 7 bases at V and 3 bases at J, leaving 7 bases unmatched. The V gene's germline CDR1 is SEHNR and CDR2 FQNEAQ (reference sequence). The CDR3 nucleotides are TGTGCCAGCATCCGGGACAGGAGTTACACCGGGGAGCTGTTTTTT. Protein product: CASIRDRSYTGELFF.

This clonotype was counted at least ten times. V gene TRBV6-6 combines with J gene TRBJ1-6; D is undetermined. The CDR3 is made up of 17 amino acids. Germline CDR1 reads MNHNY; CDR2 reads SVGAGI (reference sequence). Trimming shortened V by 7 bases and J by 7 bases, and 23 bases separated the two germline ends. CDR3 amino acids: CASTTGMGDSVNSPLHF. The DNA of the CDR3 is TGTGCCAGCACCACCGGGATGGGAGATTCCGTAAATTCACCCCTCCACTTT.

In its sample, this clonotype was seen many times. This chain uses TRBV2 with TRBJ1-5; TRBD1 agrees at 9 bases. The CDR3 covers 15 residues. Germline V lookup: CDR1 SNHLY, CDR2 FYNNEI. After removal of 6 bases from V and 5 bases from J, the junction contained 8 bases not matched to a gene. The CDR3 nucleotides are TGTGCCAGCAGCGACAGCGACAGGGGGTATCAGCCCCAGCATTTT. Translating gives CASSDSDRGYQPQHF.

This clonotype has a count of ten or more. The gene calls are TRBV6-5 and TRBJ2-1; 9 bases fit TRBD2. This CDR3 has 15 amino acids. V gave up 4 bases and J gave up 5 bases; unmatched junction bases: 6. Germline CDR1 MNHEY, CDR2 SVGAGI. The CDR3: CASSSTSGRNNEQFF. Written as DNA, the CDR3 is TGTGCCAGCAGTTCGACTAGCGGCCGGAACAATGAGCAGTTCTTC.

This clonotype was counted many times. The chain is built from TRBV9 and TRBJ1-1; D perhaps matches TRBD1 (6 bases). Trimming removed 3 bases at V and 1 base at J, with 10 bases between. CDR3 length: 14 residues. CDR1 and CDR2 (germline): SGDLS, YYNGEE. For the CDR3, the DNA is TGTGCCAGCAGCGCCGACAGGACGAACACTGAAGCTTTCTTT. Translated: CASSADRTNTEAFF.

In this sample, this clonotype turned up many times. The chain links TRBV6-5 to TRBJ2-6; D is unresolved. V was shortened by 7 bases and J by 1 base, with 8 bases between the two germline ends. The CDR3 spans 14 residues. CDR1 and CDR2 from the germline V gene are MNHEY and SVGAGI. The DNA of the CDR3 is TGTGCCAGCACCGGAAGGTCTGGGGCCAACGTCCTGACTTTC. Its translation: CASTGRSGANVLTF.

There are many counts of this clonotype. The J gene is TRBJ2-2, the V gene TRBV20-1; possible D gene TRBD2, 5 bases. Germline loops: CDR1 DFQATT, CDR2 SNEGSKA (reference sequence). The CDR3 extends over 11 amino acids. With 4 bases removed from V and 7 bases from J, the gap between germline ends came to 7 bases. The CDR3 spells CSATSNGELFF. As DNA, the CDR3 is TGCAGTGCTACTAGCAACGGGGAGCTGTTTTTT.

At least ten counts were recorded for this clonotype. V is TRBV29-1 and J is TRBJ1-1; possibly TRBD1 for D (5 bases). The V gene's germline CDR1 is SQVTM and CDR2 ANQGSEA. The CDR3 sequence is 13 residues long. V shed 4 bases and J shed 5 bases, with 14 bases lying between them. CDR3 in DNA: TGCAGCGTTGGAGGCAGAGGGGTAACTGAAGCTTTCTTT. It yields the protein CSVGGRGVTEAFF.